The clone carrying this TCR beta chain was seen repeatedly, ten times or more. What it binds is not known. This sample was taken from a study of early T cells in non-severe SARS-CoV-2 infection. Study in general: Chains stayed unpaired after sequencing of bulk RNA from unsorted whole blood.

Trimming took off 7 bases at V and 3 bases at J, with 11 bases between the two ends. CDR1 and CDR2 (germline): MNHEY, SVGAGI. The CDR3 spans 13 residues. Overall study findings and caveats: Anti-spike CD8 specificities were favored by VDJdb matching, whose results missed private and CD4 specificities.

The TCR library protocol was used to attach unique molecular identifiers. These identifiers were attached to individual cDNA molecules. One entry per CDR3 protein results from TCRdb running MiXCR on the 5' RACE reads. The sample gives about 32,000 distinct CDR3 sequences, roughly 4.2% of which show up once; under 6% is in the top ten. The chain links TRBV6-5 to TRBJ2-3; a weak D match, TRBD2 (5 bases). This TCR came from an adult who was a healthcare worker with PCR-confirmed SARS-CoV-2 infection or an uninfected control (not recorded which). Sequencing was carried out using whole blood. This chain's CDR3 is CASKRVSTDTQYF. CDR3 nucleotide sequence: TGTGCCAGCAAGAGGGTTTCAACAGATACGCAGTATTTT.